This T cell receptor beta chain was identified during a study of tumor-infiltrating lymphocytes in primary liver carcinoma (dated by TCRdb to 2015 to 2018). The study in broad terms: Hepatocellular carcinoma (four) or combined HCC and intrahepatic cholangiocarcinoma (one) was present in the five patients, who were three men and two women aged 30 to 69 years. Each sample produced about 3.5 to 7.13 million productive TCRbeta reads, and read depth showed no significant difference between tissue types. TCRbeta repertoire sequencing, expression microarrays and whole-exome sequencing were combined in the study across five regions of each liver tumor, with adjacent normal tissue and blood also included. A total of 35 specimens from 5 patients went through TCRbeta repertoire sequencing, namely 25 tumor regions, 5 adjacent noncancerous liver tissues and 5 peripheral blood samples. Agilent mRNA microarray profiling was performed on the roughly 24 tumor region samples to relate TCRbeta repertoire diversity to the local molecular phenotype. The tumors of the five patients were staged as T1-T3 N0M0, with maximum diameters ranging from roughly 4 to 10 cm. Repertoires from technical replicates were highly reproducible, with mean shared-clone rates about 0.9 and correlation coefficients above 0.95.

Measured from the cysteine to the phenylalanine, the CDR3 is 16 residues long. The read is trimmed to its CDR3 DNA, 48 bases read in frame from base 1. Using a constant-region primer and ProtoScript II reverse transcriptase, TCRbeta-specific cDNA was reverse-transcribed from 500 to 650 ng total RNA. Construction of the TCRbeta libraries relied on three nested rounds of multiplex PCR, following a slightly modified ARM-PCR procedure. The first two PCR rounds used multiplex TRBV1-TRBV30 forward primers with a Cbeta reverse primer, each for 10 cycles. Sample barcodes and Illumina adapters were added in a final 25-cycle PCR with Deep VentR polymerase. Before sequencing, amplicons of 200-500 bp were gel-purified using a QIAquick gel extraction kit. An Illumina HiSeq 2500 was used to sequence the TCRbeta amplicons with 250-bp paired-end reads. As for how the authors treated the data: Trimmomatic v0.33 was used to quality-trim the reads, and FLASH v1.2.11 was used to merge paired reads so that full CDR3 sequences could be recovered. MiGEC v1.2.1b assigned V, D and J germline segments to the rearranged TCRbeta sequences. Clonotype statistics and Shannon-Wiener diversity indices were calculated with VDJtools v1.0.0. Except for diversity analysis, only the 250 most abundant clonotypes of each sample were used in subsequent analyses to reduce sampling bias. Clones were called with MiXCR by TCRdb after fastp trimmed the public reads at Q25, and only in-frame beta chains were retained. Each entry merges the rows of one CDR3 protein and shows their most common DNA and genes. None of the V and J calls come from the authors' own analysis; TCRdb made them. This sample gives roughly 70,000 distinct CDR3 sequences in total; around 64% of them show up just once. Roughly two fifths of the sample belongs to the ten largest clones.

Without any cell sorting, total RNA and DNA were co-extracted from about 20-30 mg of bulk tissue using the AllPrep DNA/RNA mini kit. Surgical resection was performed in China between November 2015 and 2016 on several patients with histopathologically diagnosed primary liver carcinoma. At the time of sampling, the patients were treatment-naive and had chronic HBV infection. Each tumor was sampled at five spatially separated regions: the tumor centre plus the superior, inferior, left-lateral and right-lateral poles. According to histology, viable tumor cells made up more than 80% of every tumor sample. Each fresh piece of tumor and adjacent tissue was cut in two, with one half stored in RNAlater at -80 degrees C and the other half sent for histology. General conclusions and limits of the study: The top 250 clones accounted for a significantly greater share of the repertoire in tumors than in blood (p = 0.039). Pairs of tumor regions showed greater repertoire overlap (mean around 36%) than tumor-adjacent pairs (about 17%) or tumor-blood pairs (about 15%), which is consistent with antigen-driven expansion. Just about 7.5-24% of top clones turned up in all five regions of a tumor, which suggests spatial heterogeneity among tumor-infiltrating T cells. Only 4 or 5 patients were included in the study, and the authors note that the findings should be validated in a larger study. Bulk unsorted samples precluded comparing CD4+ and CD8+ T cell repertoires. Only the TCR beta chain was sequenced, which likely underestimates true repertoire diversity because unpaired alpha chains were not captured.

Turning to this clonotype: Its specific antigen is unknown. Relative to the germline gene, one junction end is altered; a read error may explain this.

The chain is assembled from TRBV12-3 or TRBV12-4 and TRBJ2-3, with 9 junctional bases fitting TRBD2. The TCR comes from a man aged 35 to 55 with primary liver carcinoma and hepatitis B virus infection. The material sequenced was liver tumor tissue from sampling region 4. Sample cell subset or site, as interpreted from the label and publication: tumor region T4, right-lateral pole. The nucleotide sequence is TGTACCAGCACCGACCTGGGGGCTAGCGGGATAGATACGCAGTATTTT. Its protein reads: CTSTDLGASGIDTQYF.